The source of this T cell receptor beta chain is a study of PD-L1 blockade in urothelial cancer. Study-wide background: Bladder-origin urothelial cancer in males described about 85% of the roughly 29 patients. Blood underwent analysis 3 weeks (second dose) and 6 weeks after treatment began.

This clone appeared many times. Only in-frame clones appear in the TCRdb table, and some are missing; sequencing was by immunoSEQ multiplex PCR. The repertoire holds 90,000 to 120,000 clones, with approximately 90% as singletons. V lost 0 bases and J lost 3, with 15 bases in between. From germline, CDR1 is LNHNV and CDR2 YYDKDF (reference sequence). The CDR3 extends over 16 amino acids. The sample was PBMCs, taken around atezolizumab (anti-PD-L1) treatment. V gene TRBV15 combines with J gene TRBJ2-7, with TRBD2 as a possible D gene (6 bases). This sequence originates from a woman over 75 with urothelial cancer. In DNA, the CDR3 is TGTGCCACCAGCAGAGATCCGGGACTCATCCACTACGAGCAGTACTTC. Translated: CATSRDPGLIHYEQYF.